One sample yielded the 12 T cell receptor beta chains listed below, sequenced in a study of cytomegalovirus exposure and HLA in healthy donors. The study ran its PCR with 60 Vbeta and 13 Jbeta primers. Libraries were prepared by immunoSEQ multiplex PCR; TCRdb keeps only in-frame clonotypes and omits some of them. The table records some 160,000 clones, approximately 80% of them present only once. The material sequenced was PBMCs. The receptors derive from a woman younger than 30 in good health and CMV-seronegative.

The chain recombines TRBV5-1 with TRBJ2-7; tentatively, D is TRBD1 (5 bases). V gave up 2 bases and J gave up 0 bases, with 6 bases separating them. Germline V gene sequence: CDR1 SGHRS, CDR2 YFSETQ. The CDR3 runs to 13 residues. This CDR3 reads CASSFQGSYEQYF. The DNA for the CDR3 is TGCGCCAGCAGCTTCCAGGGCTCCTACGAGCAGTACTTC. Filled out from reference TRBV5-1 and TRBJ2-7, the complete variable domain reads KAGVTQTPRYLIKTRGQQVTLSCSPISGHRSVSWYQQTPGQGLQFLFEYFSETQRNKGNFPGRFSGRQFSNSRSEMNVSTLELGDSALYLCASSFQGSYEQYFGPGTRLTVT.

Only one count was recorded for this clone. The CDR3 loop is CASSAPQNNSPLHF. CDR3 DNA sequence: TGTGCCAGCAGTGCCCCACAGAATAATTCACCCCTCCACTTT. The chain couples TRBV6-1 to TRBJ1-6; no reliable D call. The germline V gene encodes CDR1 MNHNS and CDR2 SASEGT. This CDR3 has 14 amino acids. The ends were cut back, 4 bases at V and 5 bases at J, with 9 bases in the middle.

The count of this clone is one. The V and J genes are TRBV2 and TRBJ1-3; a possible D gene is TRBD1 (6 bases). Germline values: CDR1 SNHLY, CDR2 FYNNEI. This CDR3 region has 13 residues. V lost 8 bases to trimming and J lost 0 bases, with 8 bases between them. CDR3 amino acids: CASGQISGNTIYF. In DNA, the CDR3 is TGTGCCAGCGGACAGATCTCTGGAAACACCATATATTTT.

The chain recombines TRBV11-2 with TRBJ1-2; perhaps TRBD1 as D (6 bases). The length of the CDR3 is 14 residues. V was trimmed by 6 bases and J by 5 bases, leaving 16 bases between them. Germline V CDR1 and CDR2: SGHAT, FQNNGV. CDR3 nucleotides: TGTGCCAGCAGAAGCAGGGGCAAGGGGTATGGCTACACCTTC. Its translation: CASRSRGKGYGYTF.

The table lists this clone with a few counts. V is TRBV28 and J is TRBJ1-2; D is possibly TRBD1 (6 bases). The CDR3 is 13 amino acids. V was trimmed by 4 bases and J by 7 bases, leaving 13 bases between them. The germline V gene encodes CDR1 MDHEN and CDR2 SYDVKM. CDR3 in amino acids: CASSSQGRAGYTF. The CDR3 region has the DNA TGTGCCAGCAGTTCACAGGGCCGCGCTGGCTACACCTTC.

The rearrangement uses TRBV7-3 and TRBJ2-3; perhaps TRBD1 as D (8 bases). This CDR3 has 16 amino acids. V shed 5 bases and J shed 0 bases, with 15 bases lying between them. Germline loops: CDR1 SGHTA, CDR2 FQGTGA. CDR3 sequence reads: CASSNRGGGSTDTQYF. CDR3 coding DNA: TGTGCCAGCAGCAACAGGGGGGGTGGTAGCACAGATACGCAGTATTTT.

The chain employs TRBV5-4 and TRBJ1-2, with 12 bases that match TRBD1. Germline lookup yields CDR1 SGHNT and CDR2 YYREEE (reference sequence). CDR3 size: 14 residues. V lost 9 bases to trimming and J lost 7 bases; unmatched junction nucleotides: 10. The CDR3 bases are TGTGCCACGGGGGGACAGGGGGCTCAGGGTGGCTACACCTTC. Translating it yields CATGGQGAQGGYTF.

V and J are TRBV4-2 and TRBJ2-5; perhaps TRBD2 as D (7 bases). Trimming shortened V by 6 bases and J by 4 bases, and 21 bases separated the two germline ends. CDR3 length: 16 residues. The germline V gene encodes CDR1 LGHNA and CDR2 YNFKEQ. The CDR3 bases are TGTGCCAGCAGTCCAAAGGTCATAGGGGGGGTAGAGACCCAGTACTTC. Protein sequence: CASSPKVIGGVETQYF.

This clone turned up a few times. The rearrangement joins TRBV30 to TRBJ1-3; unclear D gene. The CDR3 spans 15 residues. V lost 4 bases, J lost 0 bases, and 13 bases lay in between. Germline V gene sequence: CDR1 GTSNPN, CDR2 SVGIG (reference sequence). For the CDR3, the DNA is TGTGCCTGGAAACCGCACCAGTTCTCTGGAAACACCATATATTTT. This codes for CAWKPHQFSGNTIYF.

The gene calls are TRBV11-2 and TRBJ1-5, with D maybe TRBD1 (5 bases). The germline V and J ends were trimmed by 0 bases and 7 bases, with 13 bases remaining between them. From germline, CDR1 is SGHAT and CDR2 FQNNGV. CDR3 length: 15 residues. The CDR3 region is CASSLEGRVSQPQHF. The CDR3 coding sequence is TGTGCCAGCAGCTTAGAAGGCAGGGTGAGCCAGCCCCAGCATTTT.

This chain connects TRBV11-3 to TRBJ1-1; D is perhaps TRBD1 (5 bases). The CDR3 is made up of 13 amino acids. Trimming removed 1 base from V and 4 bases from J, with 7 bases in between. Per germline, CDR1 SGHNT and CDR2 YENEEA. The CDR3 loop is CASSLGRGTEAFF. The CDR3 DNA is TGTGCCAGCAGCTTAGGGAGGGGCACTGAAGCTTTCTTT.

The genes are TRBV18 and TRBJ2-7; 7 nucleotides line up with TRBD1. The CDR3 runs to 13 residues. J gave up 2 bases and V 5 bases, and 3 bases lay outside the gene matches. Germline CDR1 reads KGHSH; CDR2 reads LQKENI. The CDR3 sequence: CASSATGTYEQYF. The CDR3 bases are TGTGCCAGCTCAGCGACAGGGACCTACGAGCAGTACTTC. The variable domain in full, completed from reference TRBV18 and TRBJ2-7, reads NAGVMQNPRHLVRRRGQEARLRCSPMKGHSHVYWYRQLPEEGLKFMVYLQKENIIDESGMPKERFSAEFPKEGPSILRIQQVVRGDSAAYFCASSATGTYEQYFGPGTRLTVT.